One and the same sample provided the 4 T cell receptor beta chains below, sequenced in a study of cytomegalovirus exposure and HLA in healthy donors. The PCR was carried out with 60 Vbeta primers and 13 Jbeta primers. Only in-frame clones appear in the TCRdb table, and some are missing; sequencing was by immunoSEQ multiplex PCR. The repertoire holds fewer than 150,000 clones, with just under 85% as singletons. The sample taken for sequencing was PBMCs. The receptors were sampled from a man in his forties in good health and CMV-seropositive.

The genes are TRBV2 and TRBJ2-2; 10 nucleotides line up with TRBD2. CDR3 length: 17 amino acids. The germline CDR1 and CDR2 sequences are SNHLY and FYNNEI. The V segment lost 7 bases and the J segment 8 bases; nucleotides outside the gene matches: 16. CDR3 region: CASKESGGAAGPGELFF. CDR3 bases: TGTGCCAGCAAGGAAAGCGGGGGGGCCGCCGGCCCTGGGGAGCTGTTTTTT.

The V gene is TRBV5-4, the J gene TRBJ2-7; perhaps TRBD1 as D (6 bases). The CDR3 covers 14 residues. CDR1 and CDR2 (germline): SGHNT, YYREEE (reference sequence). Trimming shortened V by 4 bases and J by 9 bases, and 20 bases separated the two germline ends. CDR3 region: CASSPGTTRWAQYF. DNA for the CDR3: TGTGCCAGCAGCCCCGGGACAACCCGCTGGGCGCAGTACTTC. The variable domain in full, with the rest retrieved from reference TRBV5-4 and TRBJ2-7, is ETGVTQSPTHLIKTRGQQVTLRCSSQSGHNTVSWYQQALGQGPQFIFQYYREEENGRGNFPPRFSGLQFPNYSSELNVNALELDDSALYLCASSPGTTRWAQYFGPGTRLTVT.

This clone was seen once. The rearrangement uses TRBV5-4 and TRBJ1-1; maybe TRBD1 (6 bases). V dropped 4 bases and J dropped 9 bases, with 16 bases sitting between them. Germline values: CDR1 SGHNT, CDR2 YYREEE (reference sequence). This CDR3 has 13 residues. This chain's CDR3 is CASSLWTVGKAFF. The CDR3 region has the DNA TGTGCCAGCAGCCTCTGGACAGTGGGGAAAGCTTTCTTT.

In DNA form, the CDR3 reads TGTGCCAGCAGCCCCCGAGGGGACAGCAGCATGAACACTGAAGCTTTCTTT. The encoded protein is CASSPRGDSSMNTEAFF. The chain links TRBV7-2 to TRBJ1-1; 7 bases agree with TRBD1. CDR1 SGHTA and CDR2 FQGNSA come from the germline V gene. The length of the CDR3 is 17 residues. Trimming cost V 5 bases and J 0 bases; bases outside gene matches: 12.